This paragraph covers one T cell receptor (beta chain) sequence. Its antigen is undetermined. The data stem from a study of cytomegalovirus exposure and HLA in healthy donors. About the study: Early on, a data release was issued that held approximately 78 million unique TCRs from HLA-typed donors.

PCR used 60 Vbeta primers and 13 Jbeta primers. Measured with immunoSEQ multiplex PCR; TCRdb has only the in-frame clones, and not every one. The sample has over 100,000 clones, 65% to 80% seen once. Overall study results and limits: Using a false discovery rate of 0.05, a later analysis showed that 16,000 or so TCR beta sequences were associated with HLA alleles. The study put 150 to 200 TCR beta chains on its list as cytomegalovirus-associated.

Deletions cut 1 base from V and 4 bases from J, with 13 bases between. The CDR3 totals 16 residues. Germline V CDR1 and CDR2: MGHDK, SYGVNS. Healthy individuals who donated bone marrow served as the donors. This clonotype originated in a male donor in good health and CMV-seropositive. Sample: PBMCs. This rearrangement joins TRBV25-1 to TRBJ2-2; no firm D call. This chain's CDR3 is CASSEFTGSGTGELFF. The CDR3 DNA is TGTGCCAGCAGTGAATTCACGGGTTCGGGCACCGGGGAGCTGTTTTTT.